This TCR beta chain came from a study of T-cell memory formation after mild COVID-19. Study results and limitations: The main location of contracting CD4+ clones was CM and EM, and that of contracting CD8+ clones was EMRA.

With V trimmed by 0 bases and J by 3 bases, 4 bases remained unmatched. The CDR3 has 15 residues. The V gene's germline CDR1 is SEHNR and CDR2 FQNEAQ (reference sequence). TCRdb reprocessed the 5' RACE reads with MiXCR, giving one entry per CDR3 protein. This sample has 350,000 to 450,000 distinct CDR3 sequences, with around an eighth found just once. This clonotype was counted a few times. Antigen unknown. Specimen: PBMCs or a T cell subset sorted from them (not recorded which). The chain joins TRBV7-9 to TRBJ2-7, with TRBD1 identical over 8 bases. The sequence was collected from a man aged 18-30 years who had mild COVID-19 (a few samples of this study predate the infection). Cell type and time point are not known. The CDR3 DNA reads TGTGCCAGCAGCTTAGCCCGGGACAGGTTCTACGAGCAGTACTTC. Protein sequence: CASSLARDRFYEQYF.